This T cell receptor (beta chain) was profiled in a study of read filtering for tumor transcriptome and immune sequencing. Overall study: Patients were around 17 male and about 14 female, mean age 65.9 years, range roughly 45 to 85. IR-seq gave about 3.5 to 10.27 million TCR reads per sample; RNA-seq gave roughly 80 to 1,300. Findings and limits, study-wide: Around 80% of IR-seq clonotypes had a single read, yet these held about 3.6% of reads. The CD138-negative fraction was mixed bone marrow immune cells, not pure T cells.

The CDR3 is made up of 16 amino acids. The V gene end was trimmed by 5 bases and the J gene end by 5 bases; junction bases not matched to a gene: 9. Comments on this clonotype: Antigen unknown.

Molecular barcoded adaptors covering alpha/delta and beta/gamma chains were used on 400 ng RNA. TCRdb re-called the reads with MiXCR, one entry per CDR3 protein. The sample holds more than 70,000 distinct CDR3 sequences; around a fifth are singletons and the top ten take approximately 10%. The V and J genes are TRBV12-3 or TRBV12-4 and TRBJ2-1; TRBD2 matches 10 bases. The receptor was derived from a donor aged 40 or older with multiple myeloma. Sequencing was performed on a population of CD138-negative cells sorted from bone marrow. The CDR3 loop reads CASSPSSGGSNNEQFF. DNA of the CDR3: TGTGCCAGCAGTCCAAGTAGCGGGGGGAGCAACAATGAGCAGTTCTTC.